A single T cell receptor beta chain is shown here with its context. This CDR3 is also generated by other DNA sequences in the sample. The CDR3 sequence is 15 residues long. Germline assignment: CDR1 LNHDA and CDR2 SQIVND (reference sequence). The V end lost 7 bases, the J end lost 1 base, and 14 bases lay between the germline ends. This sample is drawn from a study of blood T cell repertoires in COVID-19. As for the study in general: The cDNA or gDNA used as material had been derived from T cells, B-cell-depleted T cells, or PBMCs.

Profiled with immunoSEQ multiplex PCR; TCRdb holds only in-frame clones, not every one. The profile shows hundreds of thousands of clones, around 85% of them singletons. The chain joins TRBV19 to TRBJ1-5; D is possibly TRBD1 (5 bases). The sample taken for sequencing was peripheral blood. The sequence was collected from a woman aged 45-59 years with active or convalescent COVID-19. The CDR3 DNA follows: TGTGCCAGTACCCCTGGGGGGGTGAGCAATCAGCCCCAGCATTTT. The encoded protein is CASTPGGVSNQPQHF.